A single sample gave rise to the 5 T cell receptor beta chains below, sequenced in a study of blood T cell repertoires in COVID-19. The method was immunoSEQ multiplex PCR; TCRdb's version includes in-frame clones alone and lacks a portion of them. The sample has about 120,000 clones; about 80% are singletons. Sequencing was done on a sample of peripheral blood. Receptors were obtained from an elderly woman with acute or convalescent COVID-19.

V is TRBV27 and J is TRBJ2-5; 8 bases line up with TRBD1. The V gene end was trimmed by 7 bases and the J gene end by 5 bases; junction bases not matched to a gene: 6. The CDR3 covers 13 residues. The V gene's germline CDR1 is MNHEY and CDR2 SMNVEV (reference sequence). Here the CDR3 DNA reads TGTGCCAGCAACCAAAGACAGGGGGAGACCCAGTACTTC. This encodes CASNQRQGETQYF.

The chain employs TRBV12-1 and TRBJ2-3; the D call TRBD1 from the table was never checked on the DNA. TRBV12-1 is annotated as a pseudogene. CDR3 length: 15 amino acids. The CDR3, as DNA: TGTGCCAGCAGCGATTGGGGGCAGGCCACAGATACGCAGTATTTT. Translation gives CASSDWGQATDTQYF.

In this sample, this clone turned up once. V gene TRBV6-5 combines with J gene TRBJ1-1; TRBD1 agrees at 7 bases. With V trimmed by 5 bases and J by 4 bases, 10 bases remained unmatched. This CDR3 has 15 amino acids. Germline CDR1 is MNHEY and CDR2 is SVGAGI. The CDR3 reads CASSIRQGTSTEAFF. DNA for the CDR3: TGTGCCAGCAGTATCCGACAGGGTACGAGCACTGAAGCTTTCTTT.

This clone was seen only once. This chain connects TRBV3-1 (or the pseudogene TRBV3-2) to TRBJ2-3; 8 bases match TRBD2. The V and J ends lost 4 bases and 10 bases, in that order; junction bases with no gene match: 22. The CDR3 runs 18 residues. From germline, CDR1 is LGHDT and CDR2 YNNKEL (reference sequence). CDR3 sequence (DNA): TGTGCCAGCAGCCCGGTTGGGGTCGGCGGGGGGTCCTTCGTGGCGCAGTATTTT. It yields the protein CASSPVGVGGGSFVAQYF.

The chain carries TRBV19 and TRBJ1-2, with 7 bases lining up with TRBD1. There are 15 residues in the CDR3. Germline CDR1 reads LNHDA; CDR2 reads SQIVND (reference sequence). Trimming cost V 5 bases and J 4 bases; bases outside gene matches: 10. The CDR3 DNA reads TGTGCCAGTAGTTCTCCGGGACAGCCGACCTATGGCTACACCTTC. Protein product: CASSSPGQPTYGYTF.